This entry concerns a single TCR beta chain. The CDR3 spans 17 residues. Germline CDR1 is SGHRS and CDR2 is YFSETQ. With V trimmed by 0 bases and J by 5 bases, 8 bases remained unmatched. These data come from a study of blood T cell repertoires in COVID-19. Study summary: Sites across the United States, Italy and Spain contributed samples from acute and convalescent COVID-19. T cells, B-cell-depleted T cells, or PBMCs provided the cDNA or gDNA that served as material.

In the original processing: Counts of nucleated cells, estimated from reference gene primer amplification, were obtained. Profiled with immunoSEQ multiplex PCR; TCRdb holds only in-frame clones, not every one. Clonal size and the V and J genes are those of that table, whereas D and trimming came from the DNA. The data contain about 130,000 clones, around 85% of them singletons. J is TRBJ2-2 and V is TRBV5-1; TRBD2 agrees at 9 bases. This sequence was found in a human donor in a cohort sampled during active COVID-19. The sequenced sample consisted of peripheral blood. CDR3 protein: CASSLGSGSVRTGELFF. The CDR3 bases are TGCGCCAGCAGCTTGGGTAGCGGGAGTGTTCGAACCGGGGAGCTGTTTTTT.